This is a list of T cell receptor beta chains from one sample in a study of CD8+ T cells in alopecia areata. Produced via immunoSEQ multiplex PCR; TCRdb's table is partial and in-frame only. The data hold about 150,000 clones, with 45% to 60% observed a single time. Sequencing used CD8+ T cells sorted from blood, obtained at week 0. The receptor set was obtained from a human donor with alopecia areata. CDR3s leave out the opening cysteine and the closing phenylalanine or tryptophan. Fields, in order: CDR3 protein, D gene, V gene, J gene. A D gene is named only where the DNA matches it firmly.

cdr3_aa: ASSPDGQGPLYGYT
d_call: TRBD1
v_call: TRBV9
j_call: TRBJ1-2

cdr3_aa: SVDGSGELF
d_call: -
v_call: TRBV29-1
j_call: TRBJ2-2

cdr3_aa: ASSVNKNIQY
d_call: -
v_call: TRBV11-2
j_call: TRBJ2-4

cdr3_aa: ASSLGGSQPQY
d_call: -
v_call: TRBV5-6
j_call: TRBJ2-7

cdr3_aa: ASSVDSNYGYT
d_call: -
v_call: TRBV9
j_call: TRBJ1-2

cdr3_aa: ASRRDFSDTQY
d_call: -
v_call: TRBV27
j_call: TRBJ2-3

cdr3_aa: AIAPGNGAYEQY
d_call: -
v_call: TRBV10-3
j_call: TRBJ2-7

cdr3_aa: ASSVAAGANNEQF
d_call: -
v_call: TRBV9
j_call: TRBJ2-1

cdr3_aa: ASSSRSEEAF
d_call: -
v_call: TRBV6-6
j_call: TRBJ1-1

cdr3_aa: ASSQSNGQPYEQY
d_call: -
v_call: TRBV4-3
j_call: TRBJ2-7

cdr3_aa: ASSVAGESYEQY
d_call: TRBD2
v_call: TRBV6-5
j_call: TRBJ2-7

cdr3_aa: AWSVSHTKNIQY
d_call: -
v_call: TRBV30
j_call: TRBJ2-4

cdr3_aa: ASSLGGPPLH
d_call: -
v_call: TRBV6-6
j_call: TRBJ1-6

cdr3_aa: ASTGGAGTEAF
d_call: TRBD1
v_call: TRBV30
j_call: TRBJ1-1

cdr3_aa: ASSQDRRGLGEQY
d_call: TRBD2
v_call: TRBV4-3
j_call: TRBJ2-7